This TCR beta chain stems from a study of blood T cells in healthy people across ages (dated by TCRdb to the mid-2010s). Background on the whole study: In model experiments, template switching captured about one uniquely barcoded TCR beta cDNA molecule for every two T cells. Using deep sequencing normalized with unique cDNA molecular identifiers, the study measured how TCR beta repertoire diversity changes with age. The donors were split into four age groups: young (average about 15 years), middle-aged (nearly 40), aged (roughly 68) and long-lived (about 82). To avoid experimental bias, donors of different ages were spread randomly across the sequencing lanes. Using the same blood draw, the study looked at two additional independent replicas of 1 million unique cDNA reads for two donors, one aged 18 to 29 and the other aged 80 or older.

As to this clonotype: Its target antigen remains unknown. Base qualities are not at hand, and no much larger clone is one base apart.

The method was 5' RACE. For sequencing, an Illumina HiSeq 2500 was employed. A second about 7 to 11 cycle PCR used a sample-barcoded 5' primer and a J-beta primer mix. A template-switch 5' adaptor carrying 12 random nucleotides introduced a unique molecular identifier onto each TCR beta cDNA molecule. Each sample yielded at least 2.5 million CDR3-containing paired-end reads. All of the RNA was converted into first-strand cDNA using the Mint cDNA synthesis kit, with a TRBC-specific oligonucleotide serving as the primer. All cDNA was treated with uracil-DNA glycosylase and then went through a first 18-cycle PCR with the universal primers M1SS and BC2_uni_R. In the paper's pipeline: For normalization, 1 million high-quality reads, each with a distinct molecular identifier, were randomly selected from each sample. Reads sharing molecular identifiers were discarded rather than binned into consensus sequences. MiTCR, with a Q25 quality threshold and the strictest error-elimination algorithm, was used for CDR3 identification, clonotype clustering and error correction. A nonparametric unseen species model with Euler transformation was used to estimate a lower bound on total TCR beta diversity. Using fastp at Q25 and MiXCR, TCRdb reprocessed the public reads and kept productive beta chains. Rows matching on CDR3 protein sequence are summarized as one entry with the most common DNA and genes. These V and J calls are TCRdb output, not the study's own analysis. The sample table shows about 1.1 million distinct CDR3 sequences, and about two fifths are seen once. The ten biggest clones cover 10% to 15% of the sample.

Spanning cysteine to phenylalanine, the CDR3 consists of 16 amino acids. Here the CDR3 DNA is all that survives: 48 bases in frame from base 1. The germline V gene sets CDR1 to SGDLS and CDR2 to YYNGEE. Systemically healthy Caucasian individuals from Russia, over 30 in total and aged about 6 to 100 years, were included as donors. Each donor gave ten milliliters of peripheral blood, collected into EDTA-treated Vacutainer tubes. Ficoll-Paque density-gradient centrifugation was used to isolate PBMCs, with at least 6 million per sample. Total RNA, at least 5 micrograms per sample, was extracted from PBMCs with Trizol reagent. The percentages of naive CD45RAhigh/CD27high T cells were determined by flow cytometry on a PBMC aliquot from every donor. Paper-wide results and their limitations: Compared with the aged group, the long-lived group had more naive CD4+ T cells, fewer expanded clones and increased TCR diversity, suggesting age selection. Since profiling was done on bulk unsorted PBMCs, naive and antigen-experienced compartments could not be conclusively compared. Total diversity estimates from one million sequenced T cells were considered lower bounds and underestimates. Observed TCR beta diversity per million T cells fell roughly linearly with age, and a significant reduction was already apparent by age around 39. Because donor CMV infection status was unknown, age-related changes in expanded clonotypes were potentially confounded. The percentage of naive T cells measured by flow cytometry correlated strongly with observed TCR beta diversity.

The rearranged chain carries TRBV9 and TRBJ2-1, with the D call perhaps TRBD1 or TRBD2, each one matching 5 bases. The better agreement between TRBJ2-7 and the DNA end casts doubt on the J call. This TCR was recovered from a man younger than 35 in good health. Sequencing was done on a sample of blood. The CDR3 here reads CASSVGTRSSYNEQYF. The DNA is as follows: TGTGCCAGCAGCGTGGGGACCCGGAGCTCCTACAATGAGCAGTACTTC.